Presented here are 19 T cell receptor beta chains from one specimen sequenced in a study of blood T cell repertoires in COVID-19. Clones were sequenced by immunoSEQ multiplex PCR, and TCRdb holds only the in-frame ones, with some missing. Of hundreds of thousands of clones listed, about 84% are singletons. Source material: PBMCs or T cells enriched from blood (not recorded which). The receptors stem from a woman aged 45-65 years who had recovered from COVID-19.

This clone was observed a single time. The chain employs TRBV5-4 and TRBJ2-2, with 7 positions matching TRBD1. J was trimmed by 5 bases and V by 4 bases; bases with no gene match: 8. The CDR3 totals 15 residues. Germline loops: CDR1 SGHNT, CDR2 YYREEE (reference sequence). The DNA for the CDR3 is TGTGCCAGCAGCCGCCGACAGGGTGGAACCGGGGAGCTGTTTTTT. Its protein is CASSRRQGGTGELFF.

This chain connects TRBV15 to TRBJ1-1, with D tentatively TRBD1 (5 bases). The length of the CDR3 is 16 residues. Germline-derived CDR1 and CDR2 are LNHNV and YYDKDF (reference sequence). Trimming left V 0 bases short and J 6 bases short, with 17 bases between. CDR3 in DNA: TGTGCCACCAGCAGAGATCTTCCCGGGGGTAGCTCTGAAGCTTTCTTT. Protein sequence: CATSRDLPGGSSEAFF.

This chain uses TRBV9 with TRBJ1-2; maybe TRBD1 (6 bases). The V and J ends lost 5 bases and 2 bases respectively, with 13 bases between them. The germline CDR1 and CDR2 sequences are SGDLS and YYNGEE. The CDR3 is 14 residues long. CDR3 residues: CASSTYRENYGYTF. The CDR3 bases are TGTGCCAGCAGTACCTACAGGGAAAACTATGGCTACACCTTC.

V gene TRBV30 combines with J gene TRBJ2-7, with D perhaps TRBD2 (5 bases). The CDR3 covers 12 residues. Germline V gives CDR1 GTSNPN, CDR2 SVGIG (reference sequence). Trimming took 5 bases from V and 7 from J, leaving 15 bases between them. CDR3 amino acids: CAWARRVGEQYF. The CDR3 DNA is TGTGCCTGGGCAAGGCGGGTGGGGGAGCAGTACTTC.

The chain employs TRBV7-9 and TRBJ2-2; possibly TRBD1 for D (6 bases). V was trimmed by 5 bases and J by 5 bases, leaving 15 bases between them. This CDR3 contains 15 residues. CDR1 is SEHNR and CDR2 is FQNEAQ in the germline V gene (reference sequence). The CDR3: CASSLDSLRTGELFF. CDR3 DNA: TGTGCCAGCAGCCTGGACAGCCTAAGGACCGGGGAGCTGTTTTTT.

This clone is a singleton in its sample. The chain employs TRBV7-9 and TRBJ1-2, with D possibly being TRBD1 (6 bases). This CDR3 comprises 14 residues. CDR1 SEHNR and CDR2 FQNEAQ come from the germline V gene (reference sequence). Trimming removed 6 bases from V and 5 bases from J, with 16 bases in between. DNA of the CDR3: TGTGCCAGCAGGAGGACAGACGGGAAGTATGGCTACACCTTC. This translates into CASRRTDGKYGYTF. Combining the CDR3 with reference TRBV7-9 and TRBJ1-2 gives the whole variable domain DTGVSQNPRHKITKRGQNVTFRCDPISEHNRLYWYRQTLGQGPEFLTYFQNEAQLEKSRLLSDRFSAERPKGSFSTLEIQRTEQGDSAMYLCASRRTDGKYGYTFGSGTRLTVV.

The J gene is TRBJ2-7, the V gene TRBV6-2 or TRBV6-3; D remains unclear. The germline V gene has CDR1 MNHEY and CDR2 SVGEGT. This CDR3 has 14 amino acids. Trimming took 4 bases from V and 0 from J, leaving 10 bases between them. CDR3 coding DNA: TGTGCCAGCAGTTCCGGCGGCCACTCCTACGAGCAGTACTTC. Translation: CASSSGGHSYEQYF.

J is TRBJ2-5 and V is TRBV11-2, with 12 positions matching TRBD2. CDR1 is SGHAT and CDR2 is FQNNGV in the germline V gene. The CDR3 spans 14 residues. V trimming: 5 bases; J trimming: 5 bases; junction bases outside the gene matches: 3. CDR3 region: CASSQGLAGETQYF. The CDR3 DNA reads TGTGCCAGCAGCCAAGGACTAGCGGGGGAGACCCAGTACTTC.

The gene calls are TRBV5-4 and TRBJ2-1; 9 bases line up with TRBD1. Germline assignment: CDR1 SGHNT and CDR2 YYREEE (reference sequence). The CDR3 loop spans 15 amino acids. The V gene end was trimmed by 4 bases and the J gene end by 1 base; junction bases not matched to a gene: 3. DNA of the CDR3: TGTGCCAGCAGCGCGGGGACAGGGTCCTACAATGAGCAGTTCTTC. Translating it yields CASSAGTGSYNEQFF.

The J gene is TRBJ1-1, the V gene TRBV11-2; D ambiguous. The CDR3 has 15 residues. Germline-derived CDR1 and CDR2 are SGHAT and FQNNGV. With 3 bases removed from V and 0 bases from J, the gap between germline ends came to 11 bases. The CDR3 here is CASSLLSVLNTEAFF. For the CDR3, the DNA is TGTGCCAGCAGCTTGCTGAGTGTTCTGAACACTGAAGCTTTCTTT.

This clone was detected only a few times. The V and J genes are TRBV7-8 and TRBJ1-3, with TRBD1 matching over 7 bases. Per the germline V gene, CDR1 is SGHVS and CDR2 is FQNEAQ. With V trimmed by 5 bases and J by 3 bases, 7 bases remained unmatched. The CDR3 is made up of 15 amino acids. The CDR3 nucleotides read TGTGCCAGCAGCCCCGACAGGGTTGGTGGAAACACCATATATTTT. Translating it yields CASSPDRVGGNTIYF.

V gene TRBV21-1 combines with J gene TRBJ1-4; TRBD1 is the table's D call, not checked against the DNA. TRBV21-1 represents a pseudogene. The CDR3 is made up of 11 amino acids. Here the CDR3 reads CASSEQEKLFF. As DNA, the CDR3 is TGTGCCAGCAGCGAACAGGAAAAACTGTTTTTT.

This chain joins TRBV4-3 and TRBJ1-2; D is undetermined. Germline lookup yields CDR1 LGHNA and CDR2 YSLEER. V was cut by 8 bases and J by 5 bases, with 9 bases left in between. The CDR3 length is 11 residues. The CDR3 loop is CASSRGYGYTF. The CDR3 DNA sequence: TGCGCCAGCTCTCGGGGATATGGCTACACCTTC.

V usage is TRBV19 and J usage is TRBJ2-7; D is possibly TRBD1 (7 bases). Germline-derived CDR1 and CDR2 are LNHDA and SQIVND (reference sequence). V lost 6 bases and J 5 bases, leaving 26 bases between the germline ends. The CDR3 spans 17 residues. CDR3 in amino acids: CASSSNLGGGGGHEQYF. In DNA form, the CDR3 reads TGTGCCAGTAGCTCAAACCTGGGGGGAGGAGGGGGCCACGAGCAGTACTTC.

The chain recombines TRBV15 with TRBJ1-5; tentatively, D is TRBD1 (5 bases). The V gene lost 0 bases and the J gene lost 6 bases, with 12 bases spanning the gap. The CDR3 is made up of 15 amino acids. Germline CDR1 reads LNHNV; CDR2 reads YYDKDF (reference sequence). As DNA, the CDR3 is TGTGCCACCAGCAGAGATCCAGGGATCGGTCAGCCCCAGCATTTT. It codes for CATSRDPGIGQPQHF.

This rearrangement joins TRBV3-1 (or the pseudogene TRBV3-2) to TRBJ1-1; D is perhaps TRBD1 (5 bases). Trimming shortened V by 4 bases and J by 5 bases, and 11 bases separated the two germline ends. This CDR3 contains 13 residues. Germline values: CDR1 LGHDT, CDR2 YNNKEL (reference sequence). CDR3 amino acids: CASSLRVGTEAFF. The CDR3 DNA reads TGTGCCAGCAGCCTCAGGGTTGGGACTGAAGCTTTCTTT.

This CDR3 is CASRRDSGQPQHF. The CDR3 nucleotides read TGTGCCAGCAGGCGGGACTCCGGTCAGCCCCAGCATTTT. This chain joins TRBV6-5 and TRBJ1-5, with D tentatively TRBD1 (5 bases). V lost 6 bases to trimming and J lost 6 bases, with 12 bases between them. CDR3 length: 13 residues. Germline CDR1 MNHEY, CDR2 SVGAGI.

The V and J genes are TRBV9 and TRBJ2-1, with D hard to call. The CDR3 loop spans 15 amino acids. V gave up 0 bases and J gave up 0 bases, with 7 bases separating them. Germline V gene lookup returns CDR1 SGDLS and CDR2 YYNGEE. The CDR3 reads CASSVAASSYNEQFF. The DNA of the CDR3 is TGTGCCAGCAGCGTAGCAGCGAGCTCCTACAATGAGCAGTTCTTC.

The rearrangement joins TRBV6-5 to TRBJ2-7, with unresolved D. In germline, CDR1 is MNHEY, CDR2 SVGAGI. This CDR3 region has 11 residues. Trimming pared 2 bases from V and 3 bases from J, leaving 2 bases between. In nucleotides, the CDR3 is TGTGCCAGCAGTTACCTCTACGAGCAGTACTTC. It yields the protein CASSYLYEQYF.